A selection of T cell receptor beta chains follows, all from one sample in a study of T-cell reconstitution after alpha-beta-depleted transplantation in children. TCRdb reanalysed the PCR reads using MiXCR and keeps one entry per CDR3 protein. The table lists about 250,000 distinct CDR3 sequences, 24% of them singletons. Sample: PBMCs, mostly from graft donor cells, taken 360 days after TCRalphabeta/CD19-depleted stem cell transplant. These receptors were collected from a female patient aged 2-9 years who had a stem cell transplant for congenital amegakaryocytic thrombocytopenia, so the T cells may come from the graft donor. Each CDR3 is given without its conserved first and last residue. Each record gives: V gene, CDR3 length, clone size, J gene, CDR3 protein. The size entry is marked missing in some rows and otherwise reads once, few, many or a size class.

V: TRBV11-2; length: 13; size: few; J: TRBJ1-5; CDR3: ASSLGALSNQPQH
V: TRBV12-3/TRBV12-4; length: 15; size: few; J: TRBJ1-4; CDR3: ASSLWDSEVVNEKLF
V: TRBV7-2; length: 13; size: -; J: TRBJ1-5; CDR3: ASSSGTGVGQPQH
V: TRBV12-3/TRBV12-4; length: 16; size: once; J: TRBJ2-6; CDR3: ASSLGGQDASGAKVLT
V: TRBV20-1; length: 9; size: -; J: TRBJ2-1; CDR3: SARDRYEQF
V: TRBV20-1; length: 9; size: -; J: TRBJ2-5; CDR3: SARDPETQY
V: TRBV9; length: 14; size: -; J: TRBJ2-1; CDR3: ASSVGGLAPYNEQF
V: TRBV5-5; length: 12; size: few; J: TRBJ1-4; CDR3: ASSLWTGGEKLF
V: TRBV7-6; length: 14; size: few; J: TRBJ1-3; CDR3: ASSLHQGASGNTIY
V: TRBV5-1; length: 14; size: -; J: TRBJ2-1; CDR3: ASSLVGRDRGSEQF
V: TRBV10-3; length: 14; size: -; J: TRBJ2-7; CDR3: AISEAWTPVTYEQY
V: TRBV20-1; length: 12; size: -; J: TRBJ2-1; CDR3: SATGTTSYNEQF
V: TRBV11-2; length: 14; size: few; J: TRBJ2-5; CDR3: ASSFSPAGHQETQY
V: TRBV4-2; length: 11; size: few; J: TRBJ1-5; CDR3: ASSRYGNQPQH
V: TRBV12-3/TRBV12-4; length: 13; size: -; J: TRBJ2-1; CDR3: ASSPTGRSNNEQF
V: TRBV29-1; length: 9; size: few; J: TRBJ1-2; CDR3: SVEEAYGYT
V: TRBV6-1; length: 14; size: few; J: TRBJ2-1; CDR3: ASGLAVGAIYNEQF
V: TRBV28; length: 13; size: -; J: TRBJ2-5; CDR3: ASSSWVVNQETQY
V: TRBV27; length: 12; size: few; J: TRBJ2-5; CDR3: ASSLSRQGGTQY
V: TRBV10-3; length: 14; size: few; J: TRBJ2-3; CDR3: AISTGPRGGTDTQY
V: TRBV28; length: 13; size: -; J: TRBJ2-2; CDR3: ASSPPRGRTGELF
V: TRBV4-2; length: 16; size: -; J: TRBJ1-1; CDR3: ASSQGRQGVPANTEAF
V: TRBV29-1; length: 11; size: -; J: TRBJ2-7; CDR3: SVARSPWDEQY
V: TRBV10-2; length: 14; size: -; J: TRBJ2-3; CDR3: ASSDRGGHEGDTQY
V: TRBV28; length: 9; size: many; J: TRBJ2-7; CDR3: ASSLSGPSY
V: TRBV12-3/TRBV12-4; length: 13; size: few; J: TRBJ2-3; CDR3: ASSSSSGRFGTQY